The text below deals with one T cell receptor (beta chain). Its antigen is unknown. Qualities for individual bases were not recorded, and no much larger clone is one base off. Library preparation used the immunoSEQ multiplex PCR assay. Rearranged TCR beta chain sequences were amplified with the hsTCRB Kit following the manufacturer's protocol. Sequencing of TCRB libraries was carried out on an Illumina MiSeq. As for the authors' bioinformatics: The kit vendor's proprietary platform handled demultiplexing, trimming and gene mapping. Imported from immuneACCESS, the table was reduced by TCRdb to in-frame sequences with V and J called. These copies leave out some clones; in studies compared against another copy, an unresolved V gene accounts for under half, and the cause of the remainder is not known. D and trimming come from the DNA, and the V and J calls and clone size come from that table. The sample profile shows approximately 80,000 clones; roughly four fifths of them were found once. In total, the top ten clones hold 4% to 5.5% of the sample.

Taken with the paper, the label for time point translates to: week 47, end of study. Every vaccine dose consisted of 300 ug of a 20-mer mutant IDH1 peptide in Montanide, administered subcutaneously together with topical imiquimod. Patients received eight vaccinations in weeks 1, 3, 5, 7, 11, 15, 19 and 23, corresponding to visits V03 through V10. The donors had newly diagnosed IDH1-mutant astrocytomas of WHO grade 3 or 4 that showed loss of nuclear ATRX. The samples were drawn from NOA16, a multicentre, single-arm, open-label phase I trial in Germany that tested a mutant IDH1 peptide vaccine in humans for the first time. Genomic DNA for TCRB sequencing was extracted from EDTA blood using the DNeasy Blood and Tissue Kit. The data are from a study of a mutant IDH1 vaccine in newly diagnosed glioma (dated by TCRdb to the early 2020s). With respect to the entire study: Vaccination began 4-6 weeks after radiotherapy alone, or alongside temozolomide cycles in the chemotherapy-containing groups. The 30 to 40 treated patients were roughly 62% male and around 40% female, with a mean age of around 40 years. Before enrollment, most patients had been given radiochemotherapy with temozolomide as standard therapy, while the rest had received either radiotherapy alone or temozolomide alone. The week-35 safety follow-up took place at visit V12, and the week-47 end of study took place at visit V13. Peripheral blood was drawn at six visits: V03 (baseline), V05, V07, V10, V12 and V13. Longitudinal TCRB deep sequencing was done for 25 treated patients, wherever samples were available for exploratory analyses.

Paper-wide results and their limitations: Across multiple MHC alleles, vaccine-induced immune responses were seen in 93.3% of patients. Pseudoprogression seemed to be unrelated to changes in the top peripheral T cell clonotypes found by TCRB sequencing. According to the authors, sample limitations meant that analyses of patient blood samples could not be reproduced. PBMC samples for TCRB deep sequencing were selected based on availability.

The receptor's source is a man between 40 and 49 years old with glioma. This specimen was PBMCs, taken from a glioma patient whose treatment included an IDH1 peptide vaccine.

The DNA sequence reads TGTGCCAGCAGGCTACAGGGGAACAATCAGCCCCAGCATTTT. Translation gives CASRLQGNNQPQHF. The receptor chain draws on TRBV27 and TRBJ1-5; TRBD1 lines up with 7 middle nucleotides. For this chain, trimming is 6 bases at the V end and 3 bases at the J end, and the number of junction bases without a gene match is 5. According to the germline V gene (reference sequence), CDR1 reads MNHEY and CDR2 reads SMNVEV. Its CDR3 holds 14 amino acids, cysteine through phenylalanine. Only the CDR3 DNA stays, 42 bases, in frame from base 1.